Each of the 10 T cell receptor beta chains below was sequenced from the same sample in a study of T cell changes during pregnancy in multiple sclerosis. Assay used: immunoSEQ multiplex PCR; TCRdb lists only in-frame clones, some missing. Counted here are about 40,000 clones, roughly 90% occurring once; the ten biggest clones make up about 8%. The sample in question was CD8+ T cells from peripheral blood mononuclear cells, obtained before pregnancy. These receptors originate from a female donor with multiple sclerosis, enrolled in a pregnancy study.

This chain joins TRBV28 and TRBJ2-3, with 12 bases identical to TRBD2. The V segment lost 3 bases and the J segment 5 bases; nucleotides outside the gene matches: 9. Germline CDR1 MDHEN, CDR2 SYDVKM. The CDR3 runs to 17 residues. CDR3 protein: CASSFLTSGSPQDTQYF. DNA of the CDR3: TGTGCCAGCAGTTTCCTGACTAGCGGGAGTCCTCAAGATACGCAGTATTTT.

This clone appeared a few times. This chain connects TRBV7-9 to TRBJ1-5, with 10 bases identical to TRBD1. The CDR3 has 16 amino acids. The J segment lost 4 bases and the V segment lost 3 bases, leaving 6 bases of the junction unmatched. Germline V lookup: CDR1 SEHNR, CDR2 FQNEAQ (reference sequence). The CDR3 reads CASSLDRGSGNQPQHF. As DNA, the CDR3 is TGTGCCAGCAGCTTGGACAGGGGGTCGGGAAATCAGCCCCAGCATTTT.

V is TRBV2 and J is TRBJ2-7; D is unresolved. Trimming shortened V by 6 bases and J by 1 base, and 4 bases separated the two germline ends. The CDR3 spans 11 residues. The V gene's germline CDR1 is SNHLY and CDR2 FYNNEI. DNA for the CDR3: TGTGCCAGCAGGGAGTCCTACGAGCAGTACTTC. Its translation is CASRESYEQYF.

Turning to this clone: The germline gene is not matched at one end of the junction; a read error may be the cause. The CDR3 nucleotides read TGTGCCAGCAGCTTCCAGGGGTCCTACAAGCAGTACTTC. Residues: CASSFQGSYKQYF. The chain employs TRBV7-9 and TRBJ2-7, with D perhaps matching TRBD1 (6 bases). The CDR3 has 13 residues. Germline CDR1 is SEHNR and CDR2 is FQNEAQ (reference sequence).

This clone was detected only once. The rearrangement joins TRBV13 to TRBJ2-7; TRBD1 agrees at 7 bases. The CDR3 spans 16 residues. CDR1 and CDR2 (germline): PRHDT, FYEKMQ (reference sequence). V lost 0 bases and J lost 0; bases outside the gene matches: 5. CDR3 amino acids: CASSLGSGGVSYEQYF. The DNA of the CDR3 is TGTGCCAGCAGCTTAGGCTCAGGGGGAGTCTCCTACGAGCAGTACTTC.

The rearrangement links TRBV7-6 to TRBJ2-7; 8 nucleotides align to TRBD1. The germline CDR1 and CDR2 sequences are SGHVS and FNYEAQ. This CDR3 is 13 amino acids long. V gave up 8 bases and J gave up 5 bases; unmatched junction bases: 8. The CDR3 region is CASPRTGTHEQYF. The CDR3 DNA sequence: TGTGCCAGCCCGAGGACAGGGACCCACGAGCAGTACTTC.

This chain connects TRBV5-6 to TRBJ2-2, with 11 bases that match TRBD1. Germline values: CDR1 SGHDT, CDR2 YYEEEE. The CDR3 extends over 16 amino acids. With V trimmed by 1 base and J by 7 bases, 6 bases remained unmatched. The CDR3 loop reads CASSLRDRGAYGELFF. Here the CDR3 DNA reads TGTGCCAGCAGCTTGAGGGACAGGGGGGCTTACGGGGAGCTGTTTTTT.

This clone has more than one count but fewer than ten. This CDR3 reads CASSLSRTGHEQYF. The DNA of the CDR3 is TGTGCCAGCAGTTTATCGAGAACAGGGCACGAGCAGTACTTC. The chain combines TRBV27 with TRBJ2-7; maybe TRBD1 (6 bases). V lost 0 bases to trimming and J lost 5 bases, with 11 bases between them. The CDR3 contains 14 residues. Germline V gene sequence: CDR1 MNHEY, CDR2 SMNVEV (reference sequence).

The rearrangement joins TRBV29-1 to TRBJ2-2, with D possibly being TRBD1 (6 bases). This CDR3 has 15 residues. V lost 7 bases and J 1 base, leaving 16 bases between the germline ends. From germline, CDR1 is SQVTM and CDR2 ANQGSEA. The DNA of the CDR3 is TGCAGCGCCGCACACAGGGCAGAGAACACCGGGGAGCTGTTTTTT. Translated: CSAAHRAENTGELFF.

The rearrangement links TRBV6-1 to TRBJ2-7; D is possibly TRBD1 (6 bases). Per germline, CDR1 MNHNS and CDR2 SASEGT. The CDR3 consists of 13 residues. V dropped 6 bases and J dropped 2 bases, with 11 bases sitting between them. The CDR3 loop is CASRQGSPYEQYF. CDR3 in DNA: TGTGCCAGCAGACAGGGCTCGCCCTACGAGCAGTACTTC.